The T cell receptor beta chain described here comes from a study of blood T cell repertoires in COVID-19. Profiling relied on immunoSEQ multiplex PCR, and the TCRdb table lists in-frame clones only, not all of them. The sample lists roughly 250,000 clones, 70% to 90% occurring once. This CDR3 has 17 residues. J was trimmed by 3 bases and V by 6 bases; bases with no gene match: 12. From germline, CDR1 is LNHDA and CDR2 SQIVND (reference sequence). The sequence came from a woman aged 40 to 49 who had recovered from COVID-19. What was sequenced was peripheral blood. This chain uses TRBV19 with TRBJ2-1; 9 bases are shared with TRBD2. CDR3 amino acids: CASSDRISGSNYNEQFF. The CDR3 nucleotides read TGTGCCAGTAGCGACAGAATTAGCGGGAGTAACTACAATGAGCAGTTCTTC.